These 22 T cell receptor beta chains were all obtained from the same sample, sequenced in a study of radiotherapy plus CTLA-4 blockade in lung cancer. The method was immunoSEQ multiplex PCR; TCRdb's version includes in-frame clones alone and lacks a portion of them. The profile shows roughly 55,000 clones, approximately 68% of them singletons. The material was peripheral blood, obtained from a patient treated with radiotherapy plus ipilimumab. The receptors were sampled from a human donor with non-small cell lung cancer whose response to radiotherapy plus ipilimumab could not be evaluated.

The CDR3 region has the DNA TGTGCCAGCAGTTTCGGGTCCCGTGGACAGGGGACTTTTGGGGCCAACGTCCTGACTTTC. Translated: CASSFGSRGQGTFGANVLTF. This chain connects TRBV27 to TRBJ2-6; 9 nucleotides agree with TRBD1. V lost 3 bases to trimming and J lost 3 bases; unmatched junction nucleotides: 15. Germline CDR1 is MNHEY and CDR2 is SMNVEV (reference sequence). The CDR3 extends over 20 amino acids.

The gene calls are TRBV6-6 and TRBJ2-2; 7 positions match TRBD2. This CDR3 spans 14 amino acids. V lost 8 bases, J lost 1 base, and 4 bases stayed unmatched. Germline V gene sequence: CDR1 MNHNY, CDR2 SVGAGI (reference sequence). The CDR3 DNA reads TGTGCCAGCGGTCGGGGGGAGAACACCGGGGAGCTGTTTTTT. This translates into CASGRGENTGELFF.

The V call is TRBV2, the J call TRBJ2-7; a weak D match, TRBD1 (5 bases). The CDR3 totals 15 residues. The V end was cut by 6 bases, the J end by 0 bases, with 15 bases between. CDR1 SNHLY and CDR2 FYNNEI come from the germline V gene. CDR3 protein: CASRADSLNSYEQYF. The CDR3 nucleotides read TGTGCCAGCAGAGCCGACAGTCTTAACTCCTACGAGCAGTACTTC.

The CDR3 sequence is CASSLSVRAVYNEQFF. The CDR3 DNA reads TGTGCCAGCAGCTTATCGGTGCGGGCAGTCTACAATGAGCAGTTCTTC. V gene TRBV7-2 combines with J gene TRBJ2-1; D is perhaps TRBD2 (5 bases). This CDR3 is built from 16 residues. Germline CDR1 SGHTA, CDR2 FQGNSA. V gave up 2 bases and J gave up 3 bases, with 14 bases separating them.

CDR3 protein: CAWSVRSLQGFSTDTQYF. The CDR3 DNA follows: TGTGCCTGGAGTGTCCGGTCTCTTCAGGGATTCAGCACAGATACGCAGTATTTT. This chain links TRBV30 with TRBJ2-3, with a possible D match to TRBD1 (5 bases). Between the trimmed V and J ends, which lost 0 bases and 0 bases, there was a span of 19 bases. CDR3 length: 18 residues. Germline V gene lookup returns CDR1 GTSNPN and CDR2 SVGIG (reference sequence).

The V gene is TRBV6-6, the J gene TRBJ2-1, with 7 bases identical to TRBD2. Germline trimming cut 4 bases from V and 8 bases from J; bases unmatched to any gene: 5. Germline values: CDR1 MNHNY, CDR2 SVGAGI (reference sequence). CDR3 length: 13 amino acids. CDR3 region: CASSLLAIDEQFF. The CDR3 bases are TGTGCCAGCAGTTTACTAGCGATTGATGAGCAGTTCTTC.

CDR3 nucleotides: TGTGCCAGTAGTACCAGATACTTGGGGACAGCATCTCACTACAATGAGCAGTTCTTC. Residues: CASSTRYLGTASHYNEQFF. The V gene is TRBV19, the J gene TRBJ2-1; 7 bases are shared with TRBD1. The CDR3 is 19 residues long. Germline V gene data show CDR1 as LNHDA and CDR2 as SQIVND (reference sequence). V dropped 4 bases and J dropped 3; count of bases not matched to a gene: 18. Combining the CDR3 with reference TRBV19 and TRBJ2-1 gives the whole variable domain DGGITQSPKYLFRKEGQNVTLSCEQNLNHDAMYWYRQDPGQGLRLIYYSQIVNDFQKGDIAEGYSVSREKKESFPLTVTSAQKNPTAFYLCASSTRYLGTASHYNEQFFGPGTRLTVL.

This clone was seen a handful of times. The CDR3 loop is CASSLTGGAGAFF. The CDR3 DNA sequence: TGTGCCAGCAGCTTGACAGGGGGCGCGGGCGCTTTCTTT. V and J are TRBV7-9 and TRBJ1-1, with 10 bases matching TRBD1. Trimming cost V 3 bases and J 11 bases; bases outside gene matches: 6. Germline V lookup: CDR1 SEHNR, CDR2 FQNEAQ (reference sequence). This CDR3 has 13 amino acids.

The chain recombines TRBV10-2 with TRBJ2-3, with 8 bases that match TRBD2. Germline CDR1 reads WSHSY; CDR2 reads SAAADI. The length of the CDR3 is 16 residues. V dropped 5 bases and J dropped 1; count of bases not matched to a gene: 8. As DNA, the CDR3 is TGCGCCAGCAGTCTCAGCGGGAGAGGAGGCACAGATACGCAGTATTTT. Its protein product is CASSLSGRGGTDTQYF.

On this clone itself: Germline and junction disagree at one end, which may indicate a read error. At the DNA level, this CDR3 is encoded by other sequences in the same sample as well. This chain links TRBV27 with TRBJ1-4; perhaps TRBD1 as D (6 bases). CDR3 size: 16 residues. The germline CDR1 and CDR2 sequences are MNHEY and SMNVEV (reference sequence). CDR3 amino acids: CASSLYRTVTNEKLFF. The CDR3 DNA follows: TGTGCCAGCAGTTTATACAGGACAGTGACTAATGAAAAACTATTTTTT. The full variable domain, with the rest looked up from reference TRBV27 and TRBJ1-4, is EAQVTQNPRYLITVTGKKLTVTCSQNMNHEYMSWYRQDPGLGLRQIYYSMNVEVTDKGDVPEGYKVSRKEKRNFPLILESPSPNQTSLYFCASSLYRTVTNEKLFFGSGTQLSVL.

This chain joins TRBV4-3 and TRBJ2-5, with 7 bases fitting TRBD2. The CDR3 covers 15 residues. V shed 1 base, J shed 3 bases, and the junction held 5 bases outside the gene matches. Looked up from germline, CDR1 is LGHNA and CDR2 is YSLEER. The CDR3 sequence is CASSQVASGKETQYF. CDR3 sequence (DNA): TGCGCCAGCAGCCAAGTAGCTAGCGGCAAAGAGACCCAGTACTTC.

The chain uses TRBV14 and TRBJ2-2; maybe TRBD1 (6 bases). In germline, CDR1 is SGHDN, CDR2 FVKESK. This CDR3 comprises 15 residues. Trimming stripped 0 bases from V and 5 bases from J, with 10 bases between. The DNA of the CDR3 is TGTGCCAGCAGCCAAGATGGACAGTGGACCGGGGAGCTGTTTTTT. Its translation is CASSQDGQWTGELFF.

V and J are TRBV5-1 and TRBJ2-2, with D possibly being TRBD2 (5 bases). From germline, CDR1 is SGHRS and CDR2 YFSETQ. The CDR3 runs 16 residues. V was clipped by 0 bases and J by 5 bases, with 14 bases between them. CDR3 sequence (DNA): TGCGCCAGCAGCTTGGTCCAGACTCGAGGGACCGGGGAGCTGTTTTTT. Translated: CASSLVQTRGTGELFF.

The chain couples TRBV2 to TRBJ1-5; no clear D gene. This CDR3 is built from 12 residues. Trimming left V 3 bases short and J 2 bases short, with 2 bases between. CDR1 SNHLY and CDR2 FYNNEI come from the germline V gene. The CDR3 nucleotides are TGTGCCAGCAGTGACGGCAATCAGCCCCAGCATTTT. It yields the protein CASSDGNQPQHF.

This chain connects TRBV10-3 to TRBJ1-1; 8 bases match TRBD1. The CDR3 covers 14 residues. The trim removed 3 bases at V and 4 bases at J, leaving 4 bases unmatched. The germline V gene has CDR1 ENHRY and CDR2 SYGVKD. DNA for the CDR3: TGTGCCATCAGTGACCAGGGGGCGCGCACTGAAGCTTTCTTT. Translated: CAISDQGARTEAFF.

A few counts support this clone. Here the CDR3 DNA reads TGCGCCAGCAGCTTTGCGGGACCCACAGATACGCAGTATTTT. Encoded protein: CASSFAGPTDTQYF. The chain employs TRBV5-1 and TRBJ2-3; D may be TRBD2 (6 bases). Trimming stripped 2 bases from V and 2 bases from J, with 9 bases between. The germline CDR1 and CDR2 sequences are SGHRS and YFSETQ. CDR3 length equals 14 residues.

The CDR3 DNA reads as TGTGCCAGCAGCTTCTTGAGAGGAGGAACCTACGAGCAGTACTTC. It translates to CASSFLRGGTYEQYF. The chain combines TRBV11-3 with TRBJ2-7; tentative D call: TRBD2 (5 bases). This CDR3 has 15 amino acids. Germline V gene lookup returns CDR1 SGHNT and CDR2 YENEEA. Between the trimmed V and J ends, which lost 3 bases and 2 bases, there was a span of 14 bases.

The chain combines TRBV18 with TRBJ2-3, with TRBD2 identical over 8 bases. This CDR3 has 18 residues. Looked up from germline, CDR1 is KGHSH and CDR2 is LQKENI. After removal of 2 bases from V and 0 bases from J, the junction contained 10 bases not matched to a gene. CDR3 protein: CASSPFGTSQTSTDTQYF. In DNA, the CDR3 is TGTGCCAGCTCACCATTCGGGACTAGTCAGACTAGCACAGATACGCAGTATTTT.

This clone was observed a few times. The chain employs TRBV5-1 and TRBJ1-3; TRBD1 is a possible D gene (5 bases). Germline CDR1 reads SGHRS; CDR2 reads YFSETQ. CDR3 length: 16 amino acids. V shed 0 bases and J shed 0 bases, with 10 bases lying between them. The CDR3 DNA sequence: TGCGCCAGCAGCTTGGCAGGGTTTCACTCTGGAAACACCATATATTTT. This gives the protein CASSLAGFHSGNTIYF.

The gene calls are TRBV28 and TRBJ1-3, with D possibly matching TRBD1 (5 bases). Germline CDR1 reads MDHEN; CDR2 reads SYDVKM. The CDR3 runs 16 residues. Trimming took 7 bases from V and 0 from J, leaving 16 bases between them. The CDR3 is CASTLDSRDSGNTIYF. The CDR3 region has the DNA TGTGCCAGCACCCTCGACAGCCGAGACTCTGGAAACACCATATATTTT. Full variable domain (rest looked up from reference TRBV28 and TRBJ1-3): DVKVTQSSRYLVKRTGEKVFLECVQDMDHENMFWYRQDPGLGLRLIYFSYDVKMKEKGDIPEGYSVSREKKERFSLILESASTNQTSMYLCASTLDSRDSGNTIYFGEGSWLTVV.

The genes are TRBV7-2 and TRBJ2-5; 7 bases line up with TRBD2. The CDR3 has 17 residues. Germline V gene data show CDR1 as SGHTA and CDR2 as FQGNSA. J lost 4 bases, V lost 1 base, and 12 bases had no gene match. CDR3 sequence reads: CASSLGGVAGAGETQYF. The CDR3 bases are TGTGCCAGCAGCTTAGGCGGGGTCGCGGGAGCGGGAGAGACCCAGTACTTC.

This clone was counted between two and nine times. The rearrangement uses TRBV11-2 and TRBJ1-2; 7 nucleotides align to TRBD1. The germline V gene encodes CDR1 SGHAT and CDR2 FQNNGV. CDR3 length: 16 residues. The V segment lost 0 bases and the J segment 3 bases; nucleotides outside the gene matches: 7. CDR3 in amino acids: CASSLDSWTGHYGYTF. The CDR3 nucleotides are TGTGCCAGCAGCTTAGACTCATGGACAGGCCACTATGGCTACACCTTC.